This TCR beta chain is drawn from a study of regulatory T cells in long-lasting Graves disease. Noted time point: newly diagnosed GD, antithyroid drugs for less than 3 months. Isolated PBMC RNA provided the starting material for the TCR library. The guidelines of the American Thyroid Association were the basis for diagnosing Graves' disease. CDR3 length equals 15 residues. Between the trimmed V and J ends, which lost 2 bases and 2 bases, there was a span of 11 bases. Findings and caveats of the study: Newly diagnosed patients had higher TCR diversity than persistent Graves' patients did. Repertoires from persistent disease leaned toward TRBV28, TRBJ1-2 and TRBJ2-5. Thyroid tissue was not sampled; only peripheral blood was.

Building the TCR beta libraries relied on iRepertoire HTBI primers, and CDR3 regions underwent Arm-PCR. Each CDR3 protein is one row after TCRdb ran MiXCR on the multiplex PCR reads. The sample records 380,000 or so distinct CDR3 sequences, roughly 16% being singletons. In its sample, this clonotype was seen many times. Antigen: not known. This sample was also put to use in a study of T cells in Graves' hyperthyroidism and ophthalmopathy.

J is TRBJ2-3 and V is TRBV12-3 or TRBV12-4; D is uncertain. The specimen was peripheral blood mononuclear cells (PBMCs), collected at new diagnosis, from a patient treated with antithyroid drugs. The source of this sequence is a woman aged 18-29 years with Graves disease. The CDR3 DNA sequence: TGTGCCAGCAGTTTACGTTCCAGAATCACAGATACGCAGTATTTT. It yields the protein CASSLRSRITDTQYF.